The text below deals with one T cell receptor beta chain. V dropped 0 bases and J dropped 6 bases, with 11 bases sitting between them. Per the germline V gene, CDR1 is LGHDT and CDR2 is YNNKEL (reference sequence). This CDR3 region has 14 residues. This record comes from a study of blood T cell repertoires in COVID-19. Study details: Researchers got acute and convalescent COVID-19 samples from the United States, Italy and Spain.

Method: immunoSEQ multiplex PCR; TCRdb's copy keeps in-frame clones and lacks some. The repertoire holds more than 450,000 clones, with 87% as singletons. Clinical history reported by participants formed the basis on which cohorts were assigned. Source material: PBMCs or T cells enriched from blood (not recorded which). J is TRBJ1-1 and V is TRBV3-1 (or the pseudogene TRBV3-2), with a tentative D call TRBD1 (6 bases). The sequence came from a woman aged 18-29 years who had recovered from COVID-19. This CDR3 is CASSQDRGGAEAFF. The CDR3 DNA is TGTGCCAGCAGCCAAGACAGGGGAGGGGCTGAAGCTTTCTTT.